Listed below are T cell receptor beta chains from one sample, sequenced in a study of T cells in Graves' hyperthyroidism and ophthalmopathy. Each CDR3 protein is one row after TCRdb ran MiXCR on the multiplex PCR reads. The repertoire consists of hundreds of thousands of distinct CDR3 sequences, with under 15% occurring once and the leading ten covering 9.2%. Specimen: blood. These receptors were taken from a woman under 30 with Graves' hyperthyroidism. The CDR3 runs from the conserved cysteine through the conserved F or W. A D gene is named only where the DNA matches it firmly. The size of a clone is reported for some rows only, either as once, few or many, or as a class for expanded clones.

size | D | J | V | CDR3 | DNA
. | . | TRBJ2-5 | TRBV11-2 | CASSLGFLAETQYF | TGTGCCAGCAGCTTAGGGTTCCTAGCGGAGACCCAGTACTTC
many | TRBD1 | TRBJ1-5 | TRBV7-8 | CASSLEGGRQPQHF | TGTGCCAGCAGCTTAGAAGGGGGCCGTCAGCCCCAGCATTTT
. | . | TRBJ1-1 | TRBV4-3 | CASSQVGRLSSEAFF | TGCGCCAGCAGCCAAGTCGGTCGCCTCAGCTCTGAAGCTTTCTTT
many | . | TRBJ2-5 | TRBV5-1 | CASSQRKAGIHQETQYF | TGCGCCAGCAGCCAAAGGAAGGCAGGGATCCACCAAGAGACCCAGTACTTC
many | TRBD2 | TRBJ2-1 | TRBV20-1 | CSARDLRPRGGYNEQFF | TGCAGTGCTAGAGATCTCCGGCCTCGGGGGGGATACAATGAGCAGTTCTTC
. | TRBD1 | TRBJ2-7 | TRBV3-1 | CASSQPGTGHSYEQYF | TGTGCCAGCAGCCAACCCGGGACAGGGCACTCCTACGAGCAGTACTTC
many | . | TRBJ2-3 | TRBV7-9 | CASSQGGVETDTQYF | TGTGCCAGCAGCCAAGGAGGGGTTGAGACAGATACGCAGTATTTT
. | . | TRBJ1-1 | TRBV20-1 | CSPVRNTEAFF | TGCAGTCCTGTCCGGAACACTGAAGCTTTCTTT
many | TRBD1 | TRBJ1-5 | TRBV10-3 | CAISPGQGDQPQHF | TGTGCCATCAGTCCCGGACAGGGCGACCAGCCCCAGCATTTT
many | . | TRBJ2-7 | TRBV18 | CASSLQHVTYEQYF | TGTGCCAGCTCACTACAACATGTAACCTACGAGCAGTACTTC
many | TRBD1 | TRBJ1-5 | TRBV15 | CATSSQTGGREPQHF | TGTGCCACCAGCAGCCAGACAGGGGGAAGGGAGCCCCAGCATTTT
many | TRBD1 | TRBJ2-1 | TRBV11-2 | CASSLGQRGLEQFF | TGTGCCAGCAGCTTAGGCCAAAGGGGGCTAGAGCAGTTCTTC
many | TRBD2 | TRBJ2-1 | TRBV7-8 | CASSPGLAAYNEQFF | TGTGCCAGCAGCCCCGGACTAGCGGCCTACAATGAGCAGTTCTTC
many | TRBD1 | TRBJ1-6 | TRBV3-1 | CASSPETGGGSPLHF | TGTGCCAGCAGCCCAGAGACAGGGGGCGGTTCACCCCTCCACTTT
many | . | TRBJ2-1 | TRBV24-1 | CATSDPAVGADYNEQFF | TGTGCCACCAGTGACCCTGCTGTCGGGGCAGATTACAATGAGCAGTTCTTC
. | . | TRBJ2-7 | TRBV10-3 | CATCPQVRVSYEQYF | TGTGCCACCTGTCCTCAGGTTAGGGTTTCCTACGAGCAGTACTTC
. | TRBD1 | TRBJ1-2 | TRBV19 | CASRPRQGPYGYTF | TGTGCCAGTAGGCCAAGACAGGGACCCTATGGCTACACCTTC
. | . | TRBJ2-5 | TRBV7-2 | CASGHGGPLETQYF | TGTGCCAGCGGACATGGGGGTCCCTTGGAGACCCAGTACTTC
. | . | TRBJ1-1 | TRBV15 | CATSRDRQVLNTEAFF | TGTGCCACCAGCAGAGACCGACAGGTCTTGAACACTGAAGCTTTCTTT
many | TRBD2 | TRBJ2-3 | TRBV10-3 | CAISDNPGAGVDTQYF | TGTGCCATCAGTGATAACCCAGGAGCGGGAGTAGATACGCAGTATTTT
few | TRBD1 | TRBJ1-6 | TRBV5-6 | CASSLETGGLSPLHF | TGTGCCAGCAGCTTGGAGACAGGGGGACTTTCACCCCTCCACTTT
. | . | TRBJ2-3 | TRBV9 | CASSVLSSRGDTQYF | TGTGCCAGCAGCGTATTATCAAGTCGTGGGGATACGCAGTATTTT
many | TRBD1 | TRBJ1-5 | TRBV18 | CASSPRATGGEQPQHF | TGTGCCAGCTCACCAAGGGCGACAGGGGGAGAACAGCCCCAGCATTTT
many | TRBD2 | TRBJ2-7 | TRBV3-1 | CASSQAPEGQGLAGGAYEQYF | TGTGCCAGCAGCCAAGCCCCTGAGGGCCAGGGACTAGCGGGAGGCGCCTACGAGCAGTACTTC
many | TRBD1 | TRBJ1-5 | TRBV6-2/TRBV6-3 | CASSLLGGAGNQPQHF | TGTGCCAGCAGCTTACTAGGGGGCGCGGGCAATCAGCCCCAGCATTTT
many | . | TRBJ1-1 | TRBV3-1 | CASRRTAGTEAFF | TGTGCCAGCAGGCGGACGGCCGGGACTGAAGCTTTCTTT
few | TRBD2 | TRBJ2-1 | TRBV7-9 | CASSGRAGEYNEQFF | TGTGCCAGCAGCGGCAGAGCGGGGGAATACAATGAGCAGTTCTTC
many | . | TRBJ2-4 | TRBV11-2 | CASSPGLNNIQYF | TGTGCCAGCAGCCCTGGACTAAATAACATTCAGTACTTC
many | . | TRBJ2-3 | TRBV6-1 | CASSVTEDTQYF | TGTGCCAGCAGTGTGACAGAAGATACGCAGTATTTT
many | . | TRBJ1-2 | TRBV12-3/TRBV12-4 | CASSPSLEANYGYTF | TGTGCCAGCAGTCCCTCCTTGGAGGCAAACTATGGCTACACCTTC
. | TRBD1 | TRBJ2-2 | TRBV19 | CASSIEGTGITGEMFF | TGTGCCAGTAGTATAGAGGGGACAGGGATCACCGGGGAGATGTTTTTT
many | . | TRBJ2-3 | TRBV29-1 | CSAAGGRADTQYF | TGCAGCGCCGCAGGAGGTAGGGCAGATACGCAGTATTTT
. | TRBD1 | TRBJ1-2 | TRBV6-1 | CASWTGDGYTF | TGTGCCAGTTGGACAGGGGATGGCTACACCTTC
many | . | TRBJ2-3 | TRBV20-1 | CSANRQGTDTQYF | TGCAGCGCGAATAGGCAGGGAACAGATACGCAGTATTTT
many | TRBD2 | TRBJ2-3 | TRBV2 | CASSATSSRTDTQYF | TGTGCCAGCAGCGCGACTAGCAGCAGAACAGATACGCAGTATTTT
few | . | TRBJ1-1 | TRBV20-1 | CSARPPLGSPSPTEAFF | TGCAGTGCCCGCCCGCCCCTGGGGTCACCTTCACCGACTGAAGCTTTCTTT
many | . | TRBJ2-2 | TRBV5-8 | CASSLGGIGELFF | TGTGCCAGCAGCTTGGGAGGGATCGGGGAGCTGTTTTTT
many | TRBD2 | TRBJ2-3 | TRBV29-1 | CSVRPTSGIADTQYF | TGCAGCGTTCGCCCGACTAGCGGGATAGCAGATACGCAGTATTTT
many | TRBD2 | TRBJ2-1 | TRBV6-1 | CASSGTSGLYEQFF | TGTGCCAGCAGTGGGACTAGCGGGCTCTATGAGCAGTTCTTC
many | TRBD2 | TRBJ2-3 | TRBV6-1 | CASSQGLAGTDTQYF | TGTGCCAGCAGCCAGGGACTAGCGGGCACAGATACGCAGTATTTT
few | . | TRBJ2-1 | TRBV7-2 | CASRKEESQFF | TGTGCCAGCCGTAAAGAGGAGTCGCAGTTCTTC
. | TRBD2 | TRBJ2-1 | TRBV28 | CASSSIGWGLAESSYNEQFF | TGTGCCAGCAGTTCCATTGGGTGGGGACTAGCGGAAAGCTCCTACAATGAGCAGTTCTTC
many | . | TRBJ1-1 | TRBV12-3/TRBV12-4 | CASTSPAGTSEAFF | TGTGCCAGCACTAGTCCGGCGGGAACATCGGAAGCTTTCTTT
few | . | TRBJ2-1 | TRBV7-8 | CASSPKPGYGYNEQFF | TGTGCCAGCAGCCCCAAGCCAGGGTACGGGTACAATGAGCAGTTCTTC
. | . | TRBJ2-7 | TRBV14 | CASSQVSAYSYEQYF | TGTGCCAGCAGCCAAGTTTCAGCGTACTCCTACGAGCAGTACTTC
. | . | TRBJ2-2 | TRBV24-1 | CATSEATGELFF | TGTGCCACCAGTGAGGCCACCGGGGAGCTGTTTTTT
many | . | TRBJ2-1 | TRBV12-3/TRBV12-4 | CASSPNGSPNDEQFF | TGTGCCAGCAGCCCCAACGGATCACCGAATGATGAGCAGTTCTTC
. | TRBD1 | TRBJ1-2 | TRBV4-2 | CASSPRTGKNFDGYTF | TGTGCCAGCAGCCCCCGGACAGGGAAAAATTTCGATGGCTACACCTTC
many | TRBD1 | TRBJ2-7 | TRBV28 | CASSLFAPGQGSSYEQYF | TGTGCCAGCAGTTTATTCGCCCCGGGACAGGGGTCCTCCTACGAGCAGTACTTC
many | TRBD1 | TRBJ1-2 | TRBV7-9 | CASSLDRDDGYTF | TGTGCCAGCAGCTTGGACAGGGATGATGGCTACACCTTC
. | . | TRBJ1-1 | TRBV3-1 | CASSATMNTEAFF | TGTGCCAGCAGCGCAACAATGAACACTGAAGCTTTCTTT
many | TRBD2 | TRBJ2-3 | TRBV6-4 | CASSSSSGGSTDTQYF | TGTGCCAGCAGTTCTTCTAGCGGGGGAAGCACAGATACGCAGTATTTT
many | . | TRBJ2-1 | TRBV14 | CASSQDPGGVEQFF | TGTGCCAGCAGCCAAGATCCGGGCGGGGTGGAGCAGTTCTTC